Following are 5 T cell receptor beta chains from one sample sequenced in a study of human T cells and chemical hapten exposure. TCRdb recomputed calls from the RACE reads with MiXCR, one row per CDR3 protein. The table records around 120,000 distinct CDR3 sequences, around 15% of them present only once. Noted time point: patch test 1, 2 weeks after DPC sensitization. Described treatment: therapeutic diphenylcyclopropenone sensitization with weekly scalp DPC. Sequenced material: whole blood, taken in connection with sensitization to the hapten diphenylcyclopropenone (DPC). The receptors come from a man aged 18 to 35 with alopecia areata. Some clones in this sample may be carry-over from other donors' samples.

The rearrangement uses TRBV15 and TRBJ1-1; no clear D. The CDR3 extends over 14 amino acids. Germline CDR1 is LNHNV and CDR2 is YYDKDF (reference sequence). The V end was cut by 0 bases, the J end by 7 bases, with 12 bases between. This chain's CDR3 is CATSRDVQRGEAFF. DNA for the CDR3: TGTGCCACCAGCAGAGATGTACAGCGGGGTGAAGCTTTCTTT.

There are a few counts of this clonotype. This sequence joins TRBV7-3 and TRBJ2-2; D perhaps matches TRBD1 (5 bases). Between the trimmed V and J ends, which lost 4 bases and 3 bases, there was a span of 12 bases. Germline lookup yields CDR1 SGHTA and CDR2 FQGTGA. The CDR3 sequence is 15 residues long. The CDR3 here is CASSSRQSHTGELFF. The CDR3 region has the DNA TGTGCCAGCAGCTCCCGACAGAGCCACACCGGGGAGCTGTTTTTT.

This clonotype was observed many times. This chain connects TRBV18 to TRBJ2-6, with no clear D. The CDR3 covers 17 residues. Germline V lookup: CDR1 KGHSH, CDR2 LQKENI. Trimming took 1 base from V and 0 from J, leaving 10 bases between them. The chain's CDR3 is CASSPQADSSGANVLTF. DNA of the CDR3: TGTGCCAGCTCACCACAGGCAGATAGCTCTGGGGCCAACGTCCTGACTTTC.

The chain carries TRBV9 and TRBJ1-1; D is undetermined. V was cut by 0 bases and J by 0 bases, with 6 bases left in between. From germline, CDR1 is SGDLS and CDR2 YYNGEE. The CDR3 runs 14 residues. The DNA of the CDR3 is TGTGCCAGCAGCGTAGGACATATGAACACTGAAGCTTTCTTT. Amino acid sequence: CASSVGHMNTEAFF.

The chain links TRBV20-1 to TRBJ1-5; weak D call: TRBD1 (6 bases). V lost 5 bases and J 0 bases, leaving 23 bases between the germline ends. Looked up from germline, CDR1 is DFQATT and CDR2 is SNEGSKA (reference sequence). This CDR3 spans 18 amino acids. The CDR3 DNA follows: TGCAGTGCTGGCGGACAGCGTTGGGCCTTCGATAGCAATCAGCCCCAGCATTTT. This sequence encodes CSAGGQRWAFDSNQPQHF.